Here is one T cell receptor (beta chain) with its context. The antigen it recognizes is unknown. Base qualities are not at hand, and no much larger clone is one base apart. The data derive from a study of blood T cell repertoires in COVID-19 (dated by TCRdb to 2020 to 2021). As for the study more broadly: Samples covering the acute and convalescent phases of COVID-19 were provided by collaborators in the United States, Italy and Spain. Subjects who had been exposed to COVID-19, were actively infected with it, or had recovered from it provided the deeply sampled blood TCRbeta repertoires that made up the dataset. Where available, HLA class I and class II types were taken from metadata supplied by the sample provider and were not determined by assay-based typing. The material from the prospective study consisted of cDNA or gDNA derived from T cells, B-cell-depleted T cells, or PBMCs. The repertoires were released in a freely available public database intended as a resource for research on the immune response to SARS-CoV-2. The samples were drawn from two sources: the first 160 participants of the ongoing ImmuneRACE study, and 950 to 1,500 subjects contributed by 6 global collaborators. A de-identified subject ID, COVID-19 status, age in years and sex were almost always included in the sample metadata.

General conclusions and limits of the study: The amount of clinical and demographic metadata varied by source and participant and was provided uncurated.

Trimming leaves V shorter by 5 bases and J shorter by 3 bases, with the junction holding 9 bases beyond the gene matches. The CDR3 contains 16 residues, cysteine and phenylalanine counted. Only the CDR3 DNA is retained, 48 bases long and in frame from the first base. The germline V gene (reference sequence) yields LNHDA for CDR1 and SQIVND for CDR2. The immunoSEQ Assay, a bias-controlled multiplex PCR, was used to amplify TCRbeta CDR3 regions from genomic DNA. The authors' analysis ran thus. The number of nucleated cells in each sample was estimated by amplification of reference gene primers within the assay. To quantify the absolute abundance of each unique TCRbeta CDR3 rearrangement, sequence reads were collapsed and filtered. For each sample, productive Simpson clonality was calculated as the square root of Simpson's diversity index over productive rearrangements. The table comes from immuneACCESS by way of TCRdb, which keeps in-frame sequences with V and J called. Part of the clones is missing from these tables; in studies checked, under half for an unresolved V gene and the rest for unknown reasons. V and J calls and clone size are copied from that table; D and trimming were computed from the DNA. A total of approximately 54,000 clones appear in this sample, roughly 80% of them only once. The leading ten clones occupy about 5.3% of the sample.

Collaborating institutions collected whole blood in K2EDTA tubes following their own protocols. For TCRbeta analysis, collaborator samples were shipped as frozen whole blood, as isolated PBMCs, or as DNA extracted from either sample type. The sequence links TRBV19 to TRBJ1-5; 8 middle bases align to TRBD1. Source material: peripheral blood. The clonotype originates from a woman in her sixties or seventies with acute or convalescent COVID-19. The nucleotide sequence reads as follows: TGTGCCAGTAGTCGGACAGGACAGGGCCTCAATCAGCCCCAGCATTTT. This encodes CASSRTGQGLNQPQHF.